These 8 T cell receptor beta chains share one sample of origin, sequenced in a study of shared clonotypes between healthy human individuals. Using immunoSEQ multiplex PCR, the repertoire was profiled, and TCRdb retains in-frame clones only, with some absent. Here the sample spans 490,000 or so clones, roughly 78% being singletons. Sequencing was carried out using PBMCs. The receptors originated from a woman aged 40 to 49 in good health. Some clones in this sample may be carry-over from other donors' samples.

The V and J genes are TRBV19 and TRBJ1-1; TRBD1 matches at 8 bases. Unmatched junction bases numbered 3, after V lost 5 bases and J lost 1 base. This CDR3 region has 14 residues. The germline V gene encodes CDR1 LNHDA and CDR2 SQIVND (reference sequence). CDR3 amino acids: CASSRQGKNTEAFF. The CDR3 DNA reads as TGTGCCAGTAGTCGACAGGGGAAGAACACTGAAGCTTTCTTT.

This sequence joins TRBV19 and TRBJ1-3; D remains ambiguous. Trimming removed 7 bases from V and 0 bases from J, with 4 bases in between. The CDR3 is 12 residues long. Germline CDR1 reads LNHDA; CDR2 reads SQIVND (reference sequence). The CDR3 protein is CASKASGNTIYF. The CDR3 region has the DNA TGTGCCAGTAAGGCCTCTGGAAACACCATATATTTT.

This clone was detected only a few times. This chain connects TRBV28 to TRBJ2-7, with 7 bases matching TRBD1. Per germline, CDR1 MDHEN and CDR2 SYDVKM. This CDR3 has 16 residues. Trimming at V came to 4 bases and at J to 0 bases, leaving 9 bases not matched to a gene. This chain's CDR3 is CASSYQGETPSYEQYF. The CDR3, as DNA: TGTGCCAGCAGTTACCAGGGGGAGACCCCCTCCTACGAGCAGTACTTC.

The gene calls are TRBV4-1 and TRBJ2-3, with 8 bases matching TRBD2. CDR3 size: 17 residues. The ends lost 4 bases at V and 3 bases at J; junction bases unmatched: 12. The germline V gene has CDR1 MGHRA and CDR2 YSYEKL. The CDR3 region is CASSRLSGRGGTDTQYF. In DNA form, the CDR3 reads TGCGCCAGCAGCCGTCTAAGCGGGAGAGGGGGAACAGATACGCAGTATTTT.

This clone has a single count. The CDR3 region is CASSTSREGELAGVLETQYF. CDR3 coding DNA: TGTGCCAGCAGCACCTCGCGGGAGGGCGAACTAGCGGGAGTCCTGGAGACCCAGTACTTC. The chain has TRBV21-1 and TRBJ2-5; TRBD2, the table's D call, was not compared with the DNA. TRBV21-1 is described as a pseudogene. This CDR3 contains 20 residues.

A few counts support this clone. The rearrangement joins TRBV11-2 to TRBJ2-1; a possible D gene is TRBD1 (6 bases). Germline V lookup: CDR1 SGHAT, CDR2 FQNNGV. With 6 bases removed from V and 4 bases from J, the gap between germline ends came to 16 bases. The length of the CDR3 is 15 residues. The CDR3 DNA is TGTGCCAGCAGTCTCCCCGCGACAGGATACAATGAGCAGTTCTTC. Its translation is CASSLPATGYNEQFF.

This clone was detected a few times. The rearrangement joins TRBV11-2 to TRBJ1-1; the D is unclear. Trimming pared 0 bases from V and 0 bases from J, leaving 2 bases between. This CDR3 spans 13 amino acids. CDR1 and CDR2 from the germline V gene are SGHAT and FQNNGV. Written as DNA, the CDR3 is TGTGCCAGCAGCTTAGAGGTGAACACTGAAGCTTTCTTT. Its protein product is CASSLEVNTEAFF. Looking up the rest from reference TRBV11-2 and TRBJ1-1 gives the full variable domain: EAGVAQSPRYKIIEKRQSVAFWCNPISGHATLYWYQQILGQGPKLLIQFQNNGVVDDSQLPKDRFSAERLKGVDSTLKIQPAKLEDSAVYLCASSLEVNTEAFFGQGTRLTVV.

The gene calls are TRBV18 and TRBJ2-5, with D maybe TRBD1 (6 bases). Trimming shortened V by 2 bases and J by 5 bases, and 15 bases separated the two germline ends. Germline lookup yields CDR1 KGHSH and CDR2 LQKENI. The CDR3 has 15 amino acids. Here the CDR3 reads CASSPWRSQGETQYF. The DNA of the CDR3 is TGTGCCAGCTCACCATGGAGGTCGCAGGGGGAGACCCAGTACTTC.